The 5 T cell receptor beta chains listed next were all sequenced from one sample in a study of regulatory T cells in long-lasting Graves disease. Building the TCR beta libraries relied on iRepertoire HTBI primers, and CDR3 regions underwent Arm-PCR. TCRdb re-called the multiplex PCR reads with MiXCR, one entry per CDR3 protein. The sample has a few hundred thousand distinct CDR3 sequences, 14% seen once. Time point of the sample: newly diagnosed GD, antithyroid drugs for less than 3 months. Following extraction of RNA from PBMCs, that RNA was used to make the TCR library. This sample also appeared in a second study, on T cells in Graves' hyperthyroidism and ophthalmopathy.

This sample comprised peripheral blood mononuclear cells (PBMCs), obtained at new diagnosis, from a patient treated with antithyroid drugs. The source of these receptors is a woman aged 45-65 years with Graves disease.

V gene TRBV25-1 combines with J gene TRBJ1-6, with D unresolved. Germline-derived CDR1 and CDR2 are MGHDK and SYGVNS. The CDR3 consists of 13 residues. Trimming took 2 bases from V and 7 from J, leaving 6 bases between them. The CDR3 region is CASSEAKNSPLHF. The CDR3 coding sequence is TGTGCCAGCAGTGAAGCGAAGAATTCACCCCTCCACTTT.

This clonotype was seen repeatedly, ten times or more. V gene TRBV5-1 combines with J gene TRBJ2-7; D remains unclear. Germline V gene sequence: CDR1 SGHRS, CDR2 YFSETQ. Trimming stripped 6 bases from V and 3 bases from J, with 19 bases between. CDR3 length: 15 residues. The CDR3 DNA reads as TGCGCCAGCACCTCCTCCGGGTCGATAGACTACGAGCAGTACTTC. Translated: CASTSSGSIDYEQYF.

This clonotype came up a few times. The chain combines TRBV7-8 with TRBJ1-5; TRBD1 agrees at 10 bases. The V gene's germline CDR1 is SGHVS and CDR2 FQNEAQ. This CDR3 has 17 residues. Trimming removed 2 bases from V and 3 bases from J; junction bases left unmatched: 7. CDR3 nucleotide sequence: TGTGCCAGCAGCTTAAGGGGACAGGGGACATTCAATCAGCCCCAGCATTTT. This gives the protein CASSLRGQGTFNQPQHF.

This clonotype was recorded many times. At one end the junction does not follow the germline gene, possibly because of a read error. V and J are TRBV5-1 and TRBJ2-7; 7 nucleotides align to TRBD1. From germline, CDR1 is SGHRS and CDR2 YFSETQ. The CDR3 spans 14 residues. The CDR3 sequence is CASSLNRGSYEQYF. The CDR3 nucleotides read TGTGCCAGCAGCTTAAACAGGGGAAGCTACGAGCAGTACTTC.

This clonotype has ten or more counts. The V call is TRBV5-1, the J call TRBJ1-2; 9 bases are a match to TRBD1. CDR1 and CDR2 (germline): SGHRS, YFSETQ. This CDR3 has 14 amino acids. The V segment lost 1 base and the J segment 5 bases; nucleotides outside the gene matches: 3. In DNA, the CDR3 is TGCGCCAGCAGCTTGTCGACAGGGGGATATGGCTACACCTTC. Translation gives CASSLSTGGYGYTF.